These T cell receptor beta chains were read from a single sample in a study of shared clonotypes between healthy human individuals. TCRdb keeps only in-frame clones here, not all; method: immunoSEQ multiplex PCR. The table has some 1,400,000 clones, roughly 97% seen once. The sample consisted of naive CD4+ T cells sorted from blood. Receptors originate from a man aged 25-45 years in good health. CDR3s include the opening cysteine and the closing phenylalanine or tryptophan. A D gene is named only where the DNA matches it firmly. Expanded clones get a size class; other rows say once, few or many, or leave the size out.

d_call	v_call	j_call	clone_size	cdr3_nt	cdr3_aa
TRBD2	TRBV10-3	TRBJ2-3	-	TGTGCCATCAGTGGGACTAGCGAAACAGATACGCAGTATTTT	CAISGTSETDTQYF
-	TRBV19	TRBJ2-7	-	TGTGCCAGTAGTATCTGGGCAGGGCTTTCCTACGAGCAGTACTTC	CASSIWAGLSYEQYF
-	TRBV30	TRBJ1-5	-	TGTGCCTGGACTCTGGGGCTTAATCAGCCCCAGCATTTT	CAWTLGLNQPQHF
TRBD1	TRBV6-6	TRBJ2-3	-	TGTGCCAGCAGTTACGGGACAGGGGGAGATACGCAGTATTTT	CASSYGTGGDTQYF
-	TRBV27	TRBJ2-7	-	TGTGCCAGCAGTTTGGGGCGGAACCGCTACGAGCAGTACTTC	CASSLGRNRYEQYF
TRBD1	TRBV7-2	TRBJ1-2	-	TGTGCCAGCAGCTTAGACCGGACAGGCCATGGCTACACCTTC	CASSLDRTGHGYTF
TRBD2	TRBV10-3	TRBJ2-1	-	TGTGCCATCAGTGAGTCTAGCGGGAACAATGAGCAGTTCTTC	CAISESSGNNEQFF
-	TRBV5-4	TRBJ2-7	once	TGTGCCAGCAGCTTGATCGGGGCCTCCTACGAGCAGTACTTC	CASSLIGASYEQYF
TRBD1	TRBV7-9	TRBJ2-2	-	TGTGCCAGCAGCCAGGGACAGGGGGCCGGGGAGCTGTTTTTT	CASSQGQGAGELFF
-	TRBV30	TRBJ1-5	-	TGTGCCTGGAGCCCTATCGGGGGGCAAAATCAGCCCCAGCATTTT	CAWSPIGGQNQPQHF
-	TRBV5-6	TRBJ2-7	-	TGTGCCAGCAGCCCTCGGGCCTCCTACGAGCAGTACTTC	CASSPRASYEQYF
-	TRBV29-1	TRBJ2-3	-	TGCAGCGTTGACCTAACCACAGATACGCAGTATTTT	CSVDLTTDTQYF
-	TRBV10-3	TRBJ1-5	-	TGTGCCATCAGTGAGTCAGATCAGCCCCAGCATTTT	CAISESDQPQHF
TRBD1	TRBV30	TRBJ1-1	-	TGTGCCTGGAGCCCCCCCGACAGGGGGAACACTGAAGCTTTCTTT	CAWSPPDRGNTEAFF
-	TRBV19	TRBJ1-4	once	TGTGCCAGTAGTCGATCTTCAGGGGCTAATGAAAAACTGTTTTTT	CASSRSSGANEKLFF
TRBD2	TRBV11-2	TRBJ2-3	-	TGTGCCAGCAGTCCCAGCGGGAGGGGCCCAGATACGCAGTATTTT	CASSPSGRGPDTQYF
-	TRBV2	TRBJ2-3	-	TGTGCCAGCAGCACAAATGGACCAGATACGCAGTATTTT	CASSTNGPDTQYF
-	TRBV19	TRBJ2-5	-	TGTGCCAGTAGTATGTCAGGGTTAAGGCAAGAGACCCAGTACTTC	CASSMSGLRQETQYF
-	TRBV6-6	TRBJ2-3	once	TGTGCCAGCAGTTACCTTAGGGGGACAGATACGCAGTATTTT	CASSYLRGTDTQYF
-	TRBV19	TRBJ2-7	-	TGTGCCAGTAGTATAGAGGCCGACAAATCCTACGAGCAGTACTTC	CASSIEADKSYEQYF
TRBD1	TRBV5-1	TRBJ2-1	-	TGCGCCAGCAATCCGGGACAGGGTTACAATGAGCAGTTCTTC	CASNPGQGYNEQFF
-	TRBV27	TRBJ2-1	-	TGTGCCAGCAGTCCCCGACGACCCGGGGCCGACAATGAGCAGTTCTTC	CASSPRRPGADNEQFF
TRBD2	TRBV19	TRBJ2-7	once	TGTGCCAGTAGTATTAGTCTAGCGGGGTCCTACGAGCAGTACTTC	CASSISLAGSYEQYF
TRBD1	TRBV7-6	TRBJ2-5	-	TGTGCCAGCAGCTCGGGAGTAAGGACAGGGGTGGAGACCCAGTACTTC	CASSSGVRTGVETQYF
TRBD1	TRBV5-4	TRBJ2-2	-	TGTGCCAGCAGCTGGGGACAGGGCACCGGGGAGCTGTTTTTT	CASSWGQGTGELFF
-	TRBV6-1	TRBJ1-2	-	TGTGCCAGCAGTCAAGGGGTAGGGTATGGCTACACCTTC	CASSQGVGYGYTF
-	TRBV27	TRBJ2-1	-	TGTGCCAGCAGAGGTCTAAGTTTTAGGGATGAGCAGTTCTTC	CASRGLSFRDEQFF
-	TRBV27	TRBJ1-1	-	TGTGCCAGCAGTTACACCCGACAGGCGAACACTGAAGCTTTCTTT	CASSYTRQANTEAFF
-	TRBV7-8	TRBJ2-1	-	TGTGCCAGCAGCTTAGCGGGAGGTCACAATGAGCAGTTCTTC	CASSLAGGHNEQFF
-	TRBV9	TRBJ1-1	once	TGTGCCAGCACCGTAGGACCGACAGTTAACACTGAAGCTTTCTTT	CASTVGPTVNTEAFF
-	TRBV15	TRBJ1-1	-	TGTGCCACCAGCCGGCCCCACACTGAAGCTTTCTTT	CATSRPHTEAFF
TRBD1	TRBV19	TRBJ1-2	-	TGTGCCAGTAGTATTACGGCTGTAGGGGGCCGGTATGGCTACACCTTC	CASSITAVGGRYGYTF
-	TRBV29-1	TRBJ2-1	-	TGCACCGAAGGTCGAGGGAATGAGCAGTTCTTC	CTEGRGNEQFF
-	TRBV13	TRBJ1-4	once	TGTGCCAGCAGCGAGAGAGGAGGACCTAATGAAAAACTGTTTTTT	CASSERGGPNEKLFF
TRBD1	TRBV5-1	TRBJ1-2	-	TGCGCCAGCAGCCCGGGACAGGGACTAAACTATGGCTACACCTTC	CASSPGQGLNYGYTF
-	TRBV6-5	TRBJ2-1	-	TGTGCCAGCAGTTACGCACCCATGGATGAGCAGTTCTTC	CASSYAPMDEQFF
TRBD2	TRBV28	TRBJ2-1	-	TGTGCCAGCAGAACTAGCGGGAGGGCCAATGAGCAGTTCTTC	CASRTSGRANEQFF
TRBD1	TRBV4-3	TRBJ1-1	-	TGCGCCAGCAGCCACAGGGGGCTCTCTGAAGCTTTCTTT	CASSHRGLSEAFF
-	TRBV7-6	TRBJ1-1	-	TGTGCCAGCAGCTTAGCGGCTGACGAAGCTTTCTTT	CASSLAADEAFF
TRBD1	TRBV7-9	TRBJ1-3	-	TGTGCCAGCAGCTTATTCGGGGACAGGGTCACTGGAAACACCATATATTTT	CASSLFGDRVTGNTIYF
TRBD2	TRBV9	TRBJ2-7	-	TGTGCCAGCAGCGTAGATGTAAGTAGCGGGAGAACCTACGAGCAGTACTTC	CASSVDVSSGRTYEQYF
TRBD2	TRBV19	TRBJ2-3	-	TGTGCCGTCGGACTAGCGGGCACAGATACGCAGTATTTT	CAVGLAGTDTQYF
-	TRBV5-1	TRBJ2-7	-	TGCGCCAGCAGCTTGGTCCAGGGCTACGAGCAGTACTTC	CASSLVQGYEQYF
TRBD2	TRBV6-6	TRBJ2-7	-	TGTGCCAGCAGTACGGGCCTAGCGGAGTACTTC	CASSTGLAEYF
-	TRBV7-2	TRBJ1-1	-	TGTGCCAGCAGACTCGGACAGTTTCAGAACACTGAAGCTTTCTTT	CASRLGQFQNTEAFF
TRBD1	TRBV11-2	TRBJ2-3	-	TGTGCCAGCAGCTTAGGGACAGGGCACAGCACAGATACGCAGTATTTT	CASSLGTGHSTDTQYF
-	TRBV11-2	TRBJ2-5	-	TGTGCCAGCAGCTTAGATCCCCGACCGTACCAAGAGACCCAGTACTTC	CASSLDPRPYQETQYF
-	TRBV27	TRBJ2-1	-	TGTGCCAGCAGTGGACAAGGGGGTCGTATCAATGAGCAGTTCTTC	CASSGQGGRINEQFF
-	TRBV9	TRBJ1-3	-	TGTGCCAGCAGCGCAACAGGGAGCTCTGGAAACACCATATATTTT	CASSATGSSGNTIYF
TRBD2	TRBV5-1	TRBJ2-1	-	TGCGCCAGCAGCTCTATAGCGGGAGGTTACAATGAGCAGTTCTTC	CASSSIAGGYNEQFF
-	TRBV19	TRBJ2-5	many	TGTGCCAGTAGTAGTGGCCCCCAGCAGACCCAGTACTTC	CASSSGPQQTQYF
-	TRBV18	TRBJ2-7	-	TGTGCCAGCTCACCAGACCCGGTGTCTTGGGCCGAGCAGTACTTC	CASSPDPVSWAEQYF
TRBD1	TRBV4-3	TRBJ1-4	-	TGCGCCAGCAGCCAAGATGTGCAGGGGGCAAAACTGTTTTTT	CASSQDVQGAKLFF
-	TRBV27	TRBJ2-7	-	TGTGCCAGCAGTTCCCAAAAACTAGTCTCCTACGAGCAGTACTTC	CASSSQKLVSYEQYF
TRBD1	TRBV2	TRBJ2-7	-	TGTGCCACCACTCCCGGGACAGGGGGCTACGAGCAGTACTTC	CATTPGTGGYEQYF